These 11 T cell receptor beta chains were all obtained from the same sample, sequenced in a study of T cell responses to AZD1222 COVID-19 vaccine. Clones were read by immunoSEQ multiplex PCR, and TCRdb kept only the in-frame ones, dropping some. Of about 150,000 clones listed, around 87% were seen once; the top ten hold roughly 9.7%. The material was peripheral blood, obtained 28 days after the second AZD1222 dose. The receptor set was obtained from an adult who received the AZD1222 COVID-19 vaccine.

This chain connects TRBV10-3 to TRBJ2-1; D is unresolved. V gave up 3 bases and J gave up 9 bases, with 12 bases separating them. CDR3 length equals 13 residues. The germline V gene has CDR1 ENHRY and CDR2 SYGVKD. The DNA for the CDR3 is TGTGCCATCAGTGAACCCGTAAACGCTGAGCAGTTCTTC. Amino acids: CAISEPVNAEQFF.

J is TRBJ1-1 and V is TRBV7-6; TRBD1 is a possible D gene (6 bases). Germline V lookup: CDR1 SGHVS, CDR2 FNYEAQ. This CDR3 contains 13 residues. The V and J ends lost 6 bases and 1 base respectively, with 9 bases between them. The CDR3 nucleotides read TGTGCCAGCAGAATGACAGGGAACACTGAAGCTTTCTTT. This gives the protein CASRMTGNTEAFF.

The V gene is TRBV30, the J gene TRBJ2-3; D uncertain. This CDR3 region has 14 residues. Germline V gene lookup returns CDR1 GTSNPN and CDR2 SVGIG (reference sequence). Between the trimmed V and J ends, which lost 3 bases and 1 base, there was a span of 11 bases. Here the CDR3 reads CAWRRNSRTDTQYF. The CDR3 DNA follows: TGTGCCTGGAGAAGGAACAGTCGCACAGATACGCAGTATTTT.

The genes are TRBV28 and TRBJ2-7; the D gene could be TRBD1 or TRBD2 (5 bases each). CDR1 is MDHEN, CDR2 SYDVKM, per germline. V was shortened by 7 bases and J by 3 bases, with 19 bases between the two germline ends. The CDR3 is 15 amino acids. The CDR3 here is CASKDRSGAGYEQYF. CDR3 coding DNA: TGTGCCAGCAAAGACCGATCCGGGGCCGGCTACGAGCAGTACTTC.

This chain uses TRBV27 with TRBJ1-2; the match to TRBD1 covers 7 bases. The V gene's germline CDR1 is MNHEY and CDR2 SMNVEV (reference sequence). V was pared by 7 bases and J by 8 bases, with 13 bases of the junction left unmatched. The CDR3 consists of 14 residues. This chain's CDR3 is CASMLQAGGLGYTF. The CDR3 coding sequence is TGTGCCAGCATGCTCCAGGCAGGGGGATTGGGCTACACCTTC.

The chain joins TRBV7-9 to TRBJ2-3; weak D call: TRBD2 (6 bases). Germline V lookup: CDR1 SEHNR, CDR2 FQNEAQ (reference sequence). V lost 5 bases, J lost 12 bases, and 15 bases lay in between. The CDR3 is 12 amino acids. The CDR3 here is CASSRPGESQYF. The CDR3 region has the DNA TGTGCCAGCAGCCGCCCGGGAGAATCCCAGTATTTT.

The V and J genes are TRBV5-1 and TRBJ1-6; 7 positions agree with TRBD1. The CDR3 covers 17 residues. Germline values: CDR1 SGHRS, CDR2 YFSETQ. V trimming: 0 bases; J trimming: 0 bases; junction bases outside the gene matches: 3. The CDR3 nucleotides read TGCGCCAGCAGCTTGGCCGGACAGGTCTCCTATAATTCACCCCTCCACTTT. It codes for CASSLAGQVSYNSPLHF.

On this clone itself: The junction departs from the called germline gene at one end, perhaps through a read error. At the DNA level, this CDR3 is encoded by other sequences in the same sample as well. V and J are TRBV14 and TRBJ2-5; 10 bases fit TRBD1. This CDR3 has 15 residues. Germline lookup yields CDR1 SGHDN and CDR2 FVKESK. The CDR3 loop is CASSQPGTGDETQYF. The CDR3 nucleotides are TGTGCCAGTAGCCAACCCGGGACAGGGGACGAGACCCAGTACTTC.

This sequence joins TRBV20-1 and TRBJ1-5; unclear D gene. Trimming removed 3 bases at V and 4 bases at J, with 7 bases between. Looked up from germline, CDR1 is DFQATT and CDR2 is SNEGSKA (reference sequence). This CDR3 region has 12 residues. The CDR3 here is CSASSGNQPQHF. The DNA for the CDR3 is TGCAGTGCTAGTTCGGGAAATCAGCCCCAGCATTTT.

The genes are TRBV5-1 and TRBJ2-5, with D possibly matching TRBD2 (5 bases). Trimming pared 4 bases from V and 4 bases from J, leaving 8 bases between. Germline CDR1 SGHRS, CDR2 YFSETQ. The CDR3 consists of 12 residues. The CDR3 nucleotides are TGCGCCAGCAGCCCCGGGGTAGAGACCCAGTACTTC. It yields the protein CASSPGVETQYF. Combining the CDR3 with reference TRBV5-1 and TRBJ2-5 gives the whole variable domain KAGVTQTPRYLIKTRGQQVTLSCSPISGHRSVSWYQQTPGQGLQFLFEYFSETQRNKGNFPGRFSGRQFSNSRSEMNVSTLELGDSALYLCASSPGVETQYFGPGTRLLVL.

This clone was detected once. V and J are TRBV5-4 and TRBJ2-1; tentative D call: TRBD2 (5 bases). Germline V gene data show CDR1 as SGHNT and CDR2 as YYREEE (reference sequence). The CDR3 sequence is 16 residues long. V was cut by 3 bases and J by 3 bases, with 16 bases left in between. CDR3 in DNA: TGTGCCAGCAGCTCTGGAGGAGCCCCTAGCTACAATGAGCAGTTCTTC. Residues: CASSSGGAPSYNEQFF.